This entry lists 15 T cell receptor beta chains sequenced from one sample in a study of blood T cell repertoires in COVID-19 (dated by TCRdb to 2018 to 2020). Libraries were made using the immunoSEQ multiplex PCR assay. TCRdb carries this immuneACCESS record with in-frame sequences only. Its versions omit some clonotypes, under half of them owing to an unresolved V gene in the studies checked, with the rest unexplained. This sample comprises about 160,000 clones, around 80% of them detected only once. The ten largest clonotypes hold around 8.1% of the sample. Sequencing input: peripheral blood. These receptors were obtained from a man in his sixties with acute or convalescent COVID-19.

The rearrangement joins TRBV6-1 to TRBJ1-3, with D possibly TRBD1 on 6 matching bases. This CDR3 is 14 amino acids long. Trimming cost V 5 bases and J 0 bases, with 8 bases left between them. The V gene's germline CDR1 is MNHNS and CDR2 SASEGT. The CDR3 DNA reads as TGTGCCAGCAGTACGGGACACTCTGGAAACACCATATATTTT. Protein: CASSTGHSGNTIYF.

The chain combines TRBV13 with TRBJ1-3; D might be TRBD1 (5 bases). The V gene's germline CDR1 is PRHDT and CDR2 FYEKMQ (reference sequence). This CDR3 is 15 amino acids long. V lost 4 bases to trimming and J lost 2 bases, with 12 bases between them. The CDR3 sequence: CASSSPRQTGNTIYF. The CDR3 DNA is TGTGCCAGCAGCTCCCCCAGACAGACTGGAAACACCATATATTTT.

The chain links TRBV27 to TRBJ1-2; D may be TRBD1 (6 bases). With 6 bases removed from V and 2 bases from J, the gap between germline ends came to 19 bases. The length of the CDR3 is 16 residues. Germline V CDR1 and CDR2: MNHEY, SMNVEV (reference sequence). CDR3 DNA: TGTGCCAGCAGACCCTTACTTCGGGGGGCAAACTATGGCTACACCTTC. Translated, it gives CASRPLLRGANYGYTF.

The chain recombines TRBV24-1 with TRBJ2-1; D is uncertain. The germline V and J ends were trimmed by 2 bases and 4 bases, with 14 bases remaining between them. The CDR3 has 16 residues. The germline gives CDR1 KGHDR, CDR2 SFDVKD. The CDR3 DNA reads TGTGCCACCAGTGATTCGTTGACAAGCCAATACAATGAGCAGTTCTTC. This sequence encodes CATSDSLTSQYNEQFF.

V gene TRBV6-5 combines with J gene TRBJ1-2; TRBD1 matches at 7 bases. The CDR3 is made up of 16 amino acids. In germline, CDR1 is MNHEY, CDR2 SVGAGI. V lost 0 bases to trimming and J lost 4 bases; unmatched junction nucleotides: 8. The CDR3 loop reads CASSYSAQGVFYGYTF. The CDR3 DNA sequence: TGTGCCAGCAGTTACTCTGCCCAGGGGGTCTTCTATGGCTACACCTTC.

The V call is TRBV5-5, the J call TRBJ1-2, with D unclear. The V gene's germline CDR1 is SGHKS and CDR2 YYEKEE (reference sequence). The CDR3 is 15 amino acids. V was clipped by 3 bases and J by 2 bases, with 14 bases between them. In nucleotides, the CDR3 is TGTGCCAGCAGCTCCTTCCTGACATCCAACTATGGCTACACCTTC. Its protein is CASSSFLTSNYGYTF.

The rearrangement joins TRBV11-2 to TRBJ1-4; D is uncertain. The germline gives CDR1 SGHAT, CDR2 FQNNGV. The CDR3 covers 15 residues. V lost 6 bases and J 0 bases, leaving 11 bases between the germline ends. The CDR3 protein is CASRLEASTNEKLFF. In DNA, the CDR3 is TGTGCCAGCAGGCTCGAAGCTTCAACTAATGAAAAACTGTTTTTT.

V gene TRBV6-5 combines with J gene TRBJ1-3, with a tentative D call TRBD1 (6 bases). This CDR3 comprises 16 residues. V lost 0 bases to trimming and J lost 0 bases, with 9 bases between them. The V gene's germline CDR1 is MNHEY and CDR2 SVGAGI. The CDR3 protein is CASSYSQGSSGNTIYF. The DNA for the CDR3 is TGTGCCAGCAGTTACTCGCAGGGGAGCTCTGGAAACACCATATATTTT.

The chain joins TRBV15 to TRBJ2-1; 13 nucleotides align to TRBD2. The CDR3 covers 17 residues. CDR1 is LNHNV, CDR2 YYDKDF, per germline (reference sequence). With V trimmed by 5 bases and J by 3 bases, 7 bases remained unmatched. The CDR3 coding sequence is TGTGCCACCAGCCCCACTAGCGGGGGGGCCTTCTACAATGAGCAGTTCTTC. Its translation: CATSPTSGGAFYNEQFF. Drawing the rest from reference TRBV15 and TRBJ2-1, the complete variable domain is DAMVIQNPRYQVTQFGKPVTLSCSQTLNHNVMYWYQQKSSQAPKLLFHYYDKDFNNEADTPDNFQSRRPNTSFCFLDIRSPGLGDTAMYLCATSPTSGGAFYNEQFFGPGTRLTVL.

This rearrangement joins TRBV5-6 to TRBJ2-7; D is perhaps TRBD1 (5 bases). Germline V gene data show CDR1 as SGHDT and CDR2 as YYEEEE. The CDR3 has 14 amino acids. V was clipped by 5 bases and J by 0 bases, with 12 bases between them. CDR3 sequence reads: CASSLKGFSYEQYF. For the CDR3, the DNA is TGTGCCAGCAGTCTAAAGGGGTTCTCCTACGAGCAGTACTTC.

This chain connects TRBV12-3 or TRBV12-4 to TRBJ1-1; weak D call: TRBD1 (5 bases). Trimming left V 6 bases short and J 6 bases short, with 11 bases between. The CDR3 covers 12 residues. The CDR3 reads CASSPQGSEAFF. The CDR3 DNA sequence: TGTGCCAGCAGCCCCCAGGGATCTGAAGCTTTCTTT.

The gene calls are TRBV13 and TRBJ1-3; D gene unclear. Germline assignment: CDR1 PRHDT and CDR2 FYEKMQ (reference sequence). The CDR3 extends over 14 amino acids. With 2 bases removed from V and 0 bases from J, the gap between germline ends came to 5 bases. The CDR3 region has the DNA TGTGCCAGCAGCTTAATGAGCTCTGGAAACACCATATATTTT. This encodes CASSLMSSGNTIYF.

The chain combines TRBV13 with TRBJ1-1, with D possibly matching TRBD1 (6 bases). Between the trimmed V and J ends, which lost 5 bases and 1 base, there was a span of 11 bases. This CDR3 comprises 14 residues. Germline CDR1 reads PRHDT; CDR2 reads FYEKMQ (reference sequence). DNA for the CDR3: TGTGCCAGCAGCCTCGGGGGGGCGAACACTGAAGCTTTCTTT. It is translated as CASSLGGANTEAFF.

A word on this clone: Because the CDR3 is missing its conserved closing phenylalanine or tryptophan, this is likely a read error. Because the CDR3's place on the DNA is in doubt, the DNA is left out and the CDR3 is given as listed by TCRdb. The V and J genes are TRBV7-2 and TRBJ2-7; the table's D call, TRBD2, was not checked against the DNA. The CDR3 spans 12 amino acids, including both terminal residues. Germline V gene data show CDR1 as SGHTA and CDR2 as FQGNSA. The CDR3 sequence: CASSSPPGGCSL.

The chain combines TRBV19 with TRBJ2-5; 9 nucleotides line up with TRBD1. Germline V gives CDR1 LNHDA, CDR2 SQIVND (reference sequence). The CDR3 loop spans 15 amino acids. V shed 6 bases and J 5 bases; nucleotides not matched to a gene: 10. The CDR3: CASSRSGQGYETQYF. CDR3 DNA sequence: TGTGCCAGTAGCCGCTCGGGACAGGGATATGAGACCCAGTACTTC.